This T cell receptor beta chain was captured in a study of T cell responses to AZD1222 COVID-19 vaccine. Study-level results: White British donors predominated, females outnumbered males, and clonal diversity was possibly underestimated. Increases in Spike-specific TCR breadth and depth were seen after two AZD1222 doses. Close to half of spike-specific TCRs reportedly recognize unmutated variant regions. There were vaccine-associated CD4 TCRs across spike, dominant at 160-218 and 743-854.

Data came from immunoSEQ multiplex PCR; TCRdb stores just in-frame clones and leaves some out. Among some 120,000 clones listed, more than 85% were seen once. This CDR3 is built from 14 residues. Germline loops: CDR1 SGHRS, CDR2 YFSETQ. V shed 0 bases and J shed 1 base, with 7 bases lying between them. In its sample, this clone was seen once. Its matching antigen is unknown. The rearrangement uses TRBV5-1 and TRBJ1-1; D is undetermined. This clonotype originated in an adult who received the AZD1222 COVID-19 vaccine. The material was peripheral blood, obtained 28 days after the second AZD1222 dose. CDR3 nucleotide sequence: TGCGCCAGCAGCTTGGTTACCGCGAACACTGAAGCTTTCTTT. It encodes CASSLVTANTEAFF. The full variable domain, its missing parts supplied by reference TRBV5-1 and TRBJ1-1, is KAGVTQTPRYLIKTRGQQVTLSCSPISGHRSVSWYQQTPGQGLQFLFEYFSETQRNKGNFPGRFSGRQFSNSRSEMNVSTLELGDSALYLCASSLVTANTEAFFGQGTRLTVV.